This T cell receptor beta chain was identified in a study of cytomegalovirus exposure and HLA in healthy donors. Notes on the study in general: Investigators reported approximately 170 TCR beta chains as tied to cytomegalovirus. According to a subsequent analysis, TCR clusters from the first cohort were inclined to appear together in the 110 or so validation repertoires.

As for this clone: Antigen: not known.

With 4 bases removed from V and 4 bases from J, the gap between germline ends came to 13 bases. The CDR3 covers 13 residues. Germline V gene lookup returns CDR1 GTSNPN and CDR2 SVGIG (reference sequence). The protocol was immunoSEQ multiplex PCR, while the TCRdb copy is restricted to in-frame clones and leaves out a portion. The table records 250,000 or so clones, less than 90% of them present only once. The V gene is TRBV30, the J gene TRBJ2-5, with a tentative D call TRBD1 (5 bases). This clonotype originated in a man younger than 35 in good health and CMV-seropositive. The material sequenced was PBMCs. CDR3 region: CAWTIQTGETQYF. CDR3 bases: TGTGCCTGGACGATTCAAACAGGAGAGACCCAGTACTTC.